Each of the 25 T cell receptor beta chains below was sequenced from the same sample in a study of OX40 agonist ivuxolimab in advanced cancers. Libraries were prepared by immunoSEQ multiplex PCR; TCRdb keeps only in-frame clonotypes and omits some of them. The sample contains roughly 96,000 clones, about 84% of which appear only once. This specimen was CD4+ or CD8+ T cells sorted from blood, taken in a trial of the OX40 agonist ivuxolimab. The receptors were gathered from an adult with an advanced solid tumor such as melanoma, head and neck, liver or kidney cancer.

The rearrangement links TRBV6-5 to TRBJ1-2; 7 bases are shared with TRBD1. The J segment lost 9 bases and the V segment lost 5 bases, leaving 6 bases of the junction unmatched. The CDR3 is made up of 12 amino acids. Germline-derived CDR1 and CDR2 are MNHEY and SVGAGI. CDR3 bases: TGTGCCAGCAGTAGAAACAGGGGAAGCTACACCTTC. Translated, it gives CASSRNRGSYTF.

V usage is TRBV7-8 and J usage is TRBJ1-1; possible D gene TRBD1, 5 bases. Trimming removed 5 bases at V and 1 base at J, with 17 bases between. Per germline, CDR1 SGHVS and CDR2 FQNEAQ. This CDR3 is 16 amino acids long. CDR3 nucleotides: TGTGCCAGCAGCCTTGATTTTGGGGCGCGGAACACTGAAGCTTTCTTT. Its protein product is CASSLDFGARNTEAFF.

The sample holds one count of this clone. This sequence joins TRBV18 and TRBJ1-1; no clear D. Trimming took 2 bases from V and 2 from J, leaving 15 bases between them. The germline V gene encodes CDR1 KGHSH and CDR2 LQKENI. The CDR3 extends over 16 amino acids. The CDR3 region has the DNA TGTGCCAGCTCACCATGGGTAAGGACTCAAAACACTGAAGCTTTCTTT. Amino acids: CASSPWVRTQNTEAFF.

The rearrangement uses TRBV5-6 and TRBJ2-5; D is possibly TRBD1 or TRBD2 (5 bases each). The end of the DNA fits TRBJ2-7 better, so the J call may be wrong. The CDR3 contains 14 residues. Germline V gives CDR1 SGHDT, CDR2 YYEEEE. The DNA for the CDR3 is TGTGCCAGCAGTCGTCCGGGGCGCGACTACGAGCAGTACTTC. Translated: CASSRPGRDYEQYF.

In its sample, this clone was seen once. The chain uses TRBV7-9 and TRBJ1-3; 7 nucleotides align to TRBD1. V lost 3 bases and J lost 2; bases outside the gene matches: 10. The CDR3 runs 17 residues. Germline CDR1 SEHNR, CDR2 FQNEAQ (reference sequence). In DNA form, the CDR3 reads TGTGCCAGCAGCTTGAAAGGGACAGCCGGCACTGGAAACACCATATATTTT. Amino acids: CASSLKGTAGTGNTIYF.

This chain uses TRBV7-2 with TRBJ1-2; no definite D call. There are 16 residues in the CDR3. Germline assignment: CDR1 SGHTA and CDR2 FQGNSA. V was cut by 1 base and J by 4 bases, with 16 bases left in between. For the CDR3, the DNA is TGTGCCAGCAGCTTAGATCTCGGAATGGTAACCTATGGCTACACCTTC. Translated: CASSLDLGMVTYGYTF.

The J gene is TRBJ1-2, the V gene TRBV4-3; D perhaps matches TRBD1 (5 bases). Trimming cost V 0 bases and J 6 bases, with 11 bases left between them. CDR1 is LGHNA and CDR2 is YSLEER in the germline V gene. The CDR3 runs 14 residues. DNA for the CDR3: TGCGCCAGCAGCCAAGATCCCGGGACGGATGGCTACACCTTC. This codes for CASSQDPGTDGYTF.

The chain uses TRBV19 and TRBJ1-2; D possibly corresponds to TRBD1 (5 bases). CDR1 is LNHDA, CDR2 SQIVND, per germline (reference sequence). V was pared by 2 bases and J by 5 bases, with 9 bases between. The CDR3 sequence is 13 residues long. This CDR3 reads CASSIMGEYGYTF. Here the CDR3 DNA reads TGTGCCAGTAGTATAATGGGGGAGTATGGCTACACCTTC.

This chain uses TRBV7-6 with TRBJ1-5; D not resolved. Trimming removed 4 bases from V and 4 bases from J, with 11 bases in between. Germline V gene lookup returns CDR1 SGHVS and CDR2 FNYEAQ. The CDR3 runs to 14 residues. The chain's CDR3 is CASSSGSPNQPQHF. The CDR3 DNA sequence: TGTGCCAGCAGCTCCGGGTCTCCAAATCAGCCCCAGCATTTT.

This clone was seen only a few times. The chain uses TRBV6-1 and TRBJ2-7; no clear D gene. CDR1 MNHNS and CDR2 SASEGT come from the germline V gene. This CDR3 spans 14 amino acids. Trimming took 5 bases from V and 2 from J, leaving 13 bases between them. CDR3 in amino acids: CASSKEYKTYEQYF. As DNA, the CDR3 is TGTGCCAGCAGTAAAGAGTATAAGACCTACGAGCAGTACTTC.

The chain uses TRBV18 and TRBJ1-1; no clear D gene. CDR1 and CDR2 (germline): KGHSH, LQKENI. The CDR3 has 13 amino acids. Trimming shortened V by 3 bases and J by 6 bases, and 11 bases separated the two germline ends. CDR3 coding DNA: TGTGCCAGCTCACCTTTTCAGAGTCCTGAAGCTTTCTTT. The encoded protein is CASSPFQSPEAFF. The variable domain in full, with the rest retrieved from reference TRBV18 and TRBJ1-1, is NAGVMQNPRHLVRRRGQEARLRCSPMKGHSHVYWYRQLPEEGLKFMVYLQKENIIDESGMPKERFSAEFPKEGPSILRIQQVVRGDSAAYFCASSPFQSPEAFFGQGTRLTVV.

The CDR3 sequence: CSVVGARDPEAFF. CDR3 DNA sequence: TGCAGCGTTGTAGGGGCCCGGGATCCCGAAGCTTTCTTT. The chain has TRBV29-1 and TRBJ1-1; a possible D gene is TRBD1 (5 bases). The CDR3 is 13 amino acids. Germline lookup yields CDR1 SQVTM and CDR2 ANQGSEA. The V gene lost 4 bases and the J gene lost 8 bases, with 17 bases spanning the gap.

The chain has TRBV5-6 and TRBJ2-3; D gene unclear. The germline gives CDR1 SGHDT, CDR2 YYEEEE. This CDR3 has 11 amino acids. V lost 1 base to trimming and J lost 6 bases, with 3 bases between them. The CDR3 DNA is TGTGCCAGCAGCTTGCGGGATACGCAGTATTTT. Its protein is CASSLRDTQYF.

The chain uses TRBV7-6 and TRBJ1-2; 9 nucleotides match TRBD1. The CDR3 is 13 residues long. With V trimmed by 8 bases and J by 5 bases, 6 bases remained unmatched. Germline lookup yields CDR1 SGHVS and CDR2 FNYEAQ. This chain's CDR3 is CASGKGQGYGYTF. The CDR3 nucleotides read TGTGCCAGCGGGAAGGGACAGGGATATGGCTACACCTTC.

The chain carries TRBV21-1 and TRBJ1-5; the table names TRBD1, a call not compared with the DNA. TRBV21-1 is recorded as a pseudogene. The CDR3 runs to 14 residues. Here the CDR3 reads CASSKGDRDQPQHF. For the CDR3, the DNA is TGTGCCAGCAGCAAAGGGGACAGGGATCAGCCCCAGCATTTT.

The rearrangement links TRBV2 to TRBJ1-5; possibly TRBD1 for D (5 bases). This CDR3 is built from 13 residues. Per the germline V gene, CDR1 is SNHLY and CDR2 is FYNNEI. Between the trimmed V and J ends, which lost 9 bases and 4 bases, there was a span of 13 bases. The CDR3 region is CASTRDLNQPQHF. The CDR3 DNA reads TGTGCCAGTACCCGGGACCTAAATCAGCCCCAGCATTTT.

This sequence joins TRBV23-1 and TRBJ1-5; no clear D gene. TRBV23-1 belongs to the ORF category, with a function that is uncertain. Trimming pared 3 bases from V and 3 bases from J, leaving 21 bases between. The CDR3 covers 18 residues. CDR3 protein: CASSHPRQRTPYNQPQHF. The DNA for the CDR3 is TGCGCCAGCAGTCACCCCAGGCAAAGGACTCCTTACAATCAGCCCCAGCATTTT.

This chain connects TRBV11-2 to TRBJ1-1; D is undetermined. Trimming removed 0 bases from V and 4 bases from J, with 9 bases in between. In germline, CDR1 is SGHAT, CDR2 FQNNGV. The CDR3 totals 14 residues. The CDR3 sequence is CASSLEVWGTEAFF. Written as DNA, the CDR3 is TGTGCCAGCAGCTTAGAGGTGTGGGGCACTGAAGCTTTCTTT. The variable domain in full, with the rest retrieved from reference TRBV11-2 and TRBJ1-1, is EAGVAQSPRYKIIEKRQSVAFWCNPISGHATLYWYQQILGQGPKLLIQFQNNGVVDDSQLPKDRFSAERLKGVDSTLKIQPAKLEDSAVYLCASSLEVWGTEAFFGQGTRLTVV.

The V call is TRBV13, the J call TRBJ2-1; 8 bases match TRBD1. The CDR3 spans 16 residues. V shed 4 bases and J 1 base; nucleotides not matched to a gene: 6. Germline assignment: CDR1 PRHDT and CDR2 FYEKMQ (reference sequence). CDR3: CASSYKQGGSYNEQFF. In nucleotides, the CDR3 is TGTGCCAGCAGCTACAAACAGGGGGGTTCCTACAATGAGCAGTTCTTC. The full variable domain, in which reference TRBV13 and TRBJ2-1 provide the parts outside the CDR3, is AAGVIQSPRHLIKEKRETATLKCYPIPRHDTVYWYQQGPGQDPQFLISFYEKMQSDKGSIPDRFSAQQFSDYHSELNMSSLELGDSALYFCASSYKQGGSYNEQFFGPGTRLTVL.

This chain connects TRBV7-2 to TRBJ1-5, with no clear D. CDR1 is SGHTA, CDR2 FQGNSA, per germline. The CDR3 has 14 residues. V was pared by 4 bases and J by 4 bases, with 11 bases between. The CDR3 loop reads CASSYDNFNQPQHF. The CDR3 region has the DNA TGTGCCAGCAGCTATGACAACTTTAATCAGCCCCAGCATTTT.

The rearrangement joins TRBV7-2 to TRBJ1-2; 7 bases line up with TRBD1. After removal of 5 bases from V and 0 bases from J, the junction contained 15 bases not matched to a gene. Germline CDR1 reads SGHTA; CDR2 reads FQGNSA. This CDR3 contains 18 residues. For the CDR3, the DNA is TGTGCCAGCAGCCCAGCAATTTCGACAGGGCCTGCTAACTATGGCTACACCTTC. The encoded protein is CASSPAISTGPANYGYTF.

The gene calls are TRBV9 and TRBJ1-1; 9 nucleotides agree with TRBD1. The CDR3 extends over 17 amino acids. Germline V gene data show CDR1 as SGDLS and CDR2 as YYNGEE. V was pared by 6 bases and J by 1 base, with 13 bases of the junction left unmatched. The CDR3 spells CASTPSSGTGKNTEAFF. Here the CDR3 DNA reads TGTGCCAGCACCCCCTCGAGCGGGACAGGGAAGAACACTGAAGCTTTCTTT.

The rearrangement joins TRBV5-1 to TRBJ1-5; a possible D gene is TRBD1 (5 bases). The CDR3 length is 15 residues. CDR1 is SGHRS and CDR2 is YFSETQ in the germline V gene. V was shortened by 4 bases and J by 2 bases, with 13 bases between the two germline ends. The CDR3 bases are TGCGCCAGCAGCCCCGGGGCCTTGGGCAATCAGCCCCAGCATTTT. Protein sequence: CASSPGALGNQPQHF.

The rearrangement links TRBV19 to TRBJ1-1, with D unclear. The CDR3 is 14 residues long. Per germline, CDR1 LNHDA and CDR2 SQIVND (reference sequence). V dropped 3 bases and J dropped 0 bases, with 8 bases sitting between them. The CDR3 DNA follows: TGTGCCAGTAGTATCGCGGGTATGAACACTGAAGCTTTCTTT. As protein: CASSIAGMNTEAFF.

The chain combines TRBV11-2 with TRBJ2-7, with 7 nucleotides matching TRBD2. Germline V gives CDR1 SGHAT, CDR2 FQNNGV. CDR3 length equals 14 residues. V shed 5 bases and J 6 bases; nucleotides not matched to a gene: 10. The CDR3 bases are TGTGCCAGCAGCCCCTTCGGACTAGTCCGCGAGCAGTACTTC. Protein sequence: CASSPFGLVREQYF.